Listed here is a single T cell receptor beta chain. What it binds is not known. The data were taken from a study of post-analysis software for immune sequencing data. Study-wide findings and caveats: Controls had significantly higher normalized Chao1 diversity than multiple sclerosis patients. The study found TRBV5-6, TRBV5-1 and TRBV20-1 among several TRBV segments more frequent in patients than controls. Under F measure analysis, samples from one preparation batch co-clustered strongly.

CDR3 length: 13 amino acids. In germline, CDR1 is SGHRS, CDR2 YFSETQ. The TCR beta cDNA libraries contained unique molecular identifiers. The T cell input of roughly 0.95 to 11 million gave hundreds of thousands of cDNA molecules. MiXCR, run by TCRdb on the PCR reads, gives a single entry per CDR3 protein. The table records about 460,000 distinct CDR3 sequences, roughly 45% of them present only once. The sequenced material came from blood. This receptor was identified in a girl between 10 and 17 years old with multiple sclerosis. The rearrangement uses TRBV5-1 and TRBJ2-1; 9 bases agree with TRBD2. CDR3 DNA sequence: TGCGCGTCGAGGCGGGAGGGCCCGGATGAGCAGTTCTTC. Translated: CASRREGPDEQFF.